This is a list of T cell receptor beta chains from one sample in a study of technical replicates of blood from several donors. Using immunoSEQ multiplex PCR, the repertoire was profiled, and TCRdb retains in-frame clones only, with some absent. In the table there are tens of thousands of clones, around 90% of which are singletons. The material sequenced was T cells isolated from PBMCs. The receptors were sampled from a human donor in good health. Both conserved end residues are trimmed from each CDR3. A D gene is named only where the DNA matches it firmly. Clone size is shown for a subset of rows, as once, few, many or a class of expanded clone.

>-|14|once|TRBJ2-3|TRBV28
ASSSLPTDLTDTQY
>-|12|-|TRBJ2-7|TRBV6-1
ASAVDRATYEQY
>-|11|-|TRBJ2-5|TRBV6-5
ASSYSGQETQY
>-|12|-|TRBJ2-7|TRBV13
ASSRAGGTYEQY
>-|13|-|TRBJ2-1|TRBV11-3
ASSLTATSYNEQF
>-|13|once|TRBJ2-1|TRBV7-3
ASSQNWGTPVEQF
>TRBD1|11|-|TRBJ1-4|TRBV2
ASWTGGDEKLF
>TRBD1|13|-|TRBJ1-3|TRBV14
ASSLTGGSRNTIY
>-|12|-|TRBJ2-6|TRBV2
ASIRGAGANVLT
>-|14|-|TRBJ1-2|TRBV2
ASSEAYQGRNYGYT
>-|12|-|TRBJ2-2|TRBV28
ASSFSQGSGELF
>TRBD1|12|-|TRBJ2-1|TRBV6-6
ASSWTGAYNEQF
>-|11|-|TRBJ2-7|TRBV27
ASSFKGVEEQY
>-|10|-|TRBJ1-5|TRBV19
ASSVSDQPQH
>TRBD2|12|-|TRBJ2-7|TRBV28
ASSPGLGSYEQY
>TRBD2|15|-|TRBJ2-1|TRBV7-6
ASSLEGLAQPYNEQF
>TRBD1|17|-|TRBJ1-1|TRBV10-2
ASSSFGAGGFEWDTEAF
>-|14|-|TRBJ2-4|TRBV19
ASSRGLRQVENIQY
>-|11|-|TRBJ1-1|TRBV9
ASSVGLDTEAF
>-|10|-|TRBJ1-1|TRBV19
ASSIAVTEAF
>-|9|-|TRBJ1-1|TRBV6-5
ATISGTEAF
>TRBD1|12|once|TRBJ1-2|TRBV27
ASSTGVENYGYT
>-|11|-|TRBJ2-7|TRBV27
ASSTTDSSEQY
>-|11|-|TRBJ1-1|TRBV19
ASRLDGGQEAF
>-|15|-|TRBJ1-1|TRBV7-6
ASSLVLLGSPNTEAF
>-|11|-|TRBJ2-7|TRBV11-3
ASSFHTDYEQY
>-|14|once|TRBJ2-7|TRBV7-2
ASSFGQFRDTPQQY
>TRBD1|12|-|TRBJ1-1|TRBV7-2
ASSNTGENTEAF
>-|12|-|TRBJ2-2|TRBV7-2
ASSLDWNTGELF
>-|12|-|TRBJ2-7|TRBV5-4
ASSLGTTLYEQY
>-|13|-|TRBJ2-7|TRBV11-2
ASSPRVSPSYEQY